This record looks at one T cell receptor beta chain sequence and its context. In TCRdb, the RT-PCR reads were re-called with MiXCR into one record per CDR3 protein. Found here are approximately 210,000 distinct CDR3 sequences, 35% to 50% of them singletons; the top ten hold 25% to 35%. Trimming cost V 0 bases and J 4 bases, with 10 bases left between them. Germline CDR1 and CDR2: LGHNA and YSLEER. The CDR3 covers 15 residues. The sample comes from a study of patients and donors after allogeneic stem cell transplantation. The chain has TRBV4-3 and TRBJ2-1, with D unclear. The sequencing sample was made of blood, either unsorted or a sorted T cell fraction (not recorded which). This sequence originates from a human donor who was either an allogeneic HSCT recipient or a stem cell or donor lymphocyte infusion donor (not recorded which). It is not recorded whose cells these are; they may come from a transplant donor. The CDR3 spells CASSQDLYTYNEQFF. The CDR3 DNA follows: TGCGCCAGCAGCCAAGATCTGTATACATACAATGAGCAGTTCTTC.